These T cell receptor beta chains were read from a single sample in a study of Ad26.COV2.S vaccination and SARS-CoV-2 variants. Profiling relied on immunoSEQ multiplex PCR, and the TCRdb table lists in-frame clones only, not all of them. The table shows around 450,000 clones, with roughly 89% occurring only once. This specimen was peripheral blood, taken in a trial of Ad26.COV2.S vaccine versus placebo. The receptors originated from a person between 18 and 65 years old who received the Ad26.COV2.S COVID-19 vaccine or a placebo. Each CDR3 is given with its conserved first and last residue. D genes are given only for firm matches. Expanded clones are given a class, and other clones once, few, many or no size at all.

D gene,clone size,J gene,V gene,CDR3 protein,CDR3 DNA
-,-,TRBJ2-3,TRBV3-1/TRBV3-2,CASSPWPSGATDTQYF,TGTGCCAGCAGCCCATGGCCTTCGGGAGCCACAGATACGCAGTATTTT
TRBD2,-,TRBJ2-3,TRBV20-1,CSACVAGVTDTQYF,TGCAGTGCTTGTGTAGCGGGGGTCACAGATACGCAGTATTTT
-,-,TRBJ2-2,TRBV19,CASSIRGTTGELFF,TGTGCCAGTAGTATCCGAGGGACCACCGGGGAGCTGTTTTTT
-,once,TRBJ2-1,TRBV2,CASSYRVEQFF,TGTGCCAGCAGTTACCGAGTTGAGCAGTTCTTC
-,-,TRBJ2-1,TRBV3-1/TRBV3-2,CASSQRGFGSNEQFF,TGTGCCAGCAGCCAACGAGGGTTCGGGTCCAATGAGCAGTTCTTC
-,-,TRBJ2-7,TRBV6-2/TRBV6-3,CASSTTASYEQYF,TGTGCCAGCAGTACGACGGCCTCCTACGAGCAGTACTTC
-,-,TRBJ1-2,TRBV28,CASSFHSTGSSGYTF,TGTGCCAGCAGTTTCCACTCAACAGGTTCGTCTGGCTACACCTTC
-,-,TRBJ2-5,TRBV25-1,CASTSRGGVETQYF,TGTGCCAGCACATCGCGGGGAGGAGTCGAGACCCAGTACTTC
-,-,TRBJ1-2,TRBV24-1,CATSVGVSYGYTF,TGTGCCACCAGTGTCGGGGTATCTTATGGCTACACCTTC
-,-,TRBJ1-1,TRBV5-1,CASSLAQASEAFF,TGCGCCAGCAGCTTGGCACAGGCTTCTGAAGCTTTCTTT
-,-,TRBJ1-2,TRBV20-1,CSAKSIGYTF,TGCAGTGCTAAATCAATTGGCTACACCTTC
-,-,TRBJ2-3,TRBV7-9,CASSLEIGGRRPDTQYF,TGTGCCAGCAGCTTAGAAATTGGGGGGAGACGTCCAGATACGCAGTATTTT
-,-,TRBJ1-3,TRBV12-3/TRBV12-4,CASTQISGNTIYF,TGTGCCAGCACGCAGATCTCTGGAAACACCATATATTTT
-,-,TRBJ2-1,TRBV6-2/TRBV6-3,CASSYPPWREFYNEQFF,TGTGCCAGCAGTTATCCTCCCTGGCGGGAATTCTACAATGAGCAGTTCTTC